These 10 T cell receptor beta chains were sequenced from one sample in a study of beta chain features in type 1 diabetes (dated by TCRdb to 2016 to 2019). Library prep was done by the immunoSEQ multiplex PCR assay. The High Capacity cDNA Reverse Transcription Kit was used to reverse transcribe all of the isolated RNA, meaning that expressed TCRB transcripts were what got sequenced. What TCRdb holds here is the immuneACCESS table cut down to in-frame rearrangements. Part of the clones is not present; checked against another copy, under half of the missing clones reflect an unresolved V gene, and the others are unexplained. Counted in this sample were fewer than 900,000 clones; around a sixth of them appeared once. Of the sample, about 0.02% is held by the ten largest clones. The material sequenced was naive CD4+ T cells from blood. The cell subset or site label, as the study defines it: true naive CD4+ T cells. Receptors originate from a woman between 18 and 29 years old in good health.

CDR3 loop: CASSLVGRTSGANVLTF. The CDR3 region has the DNA TGTGCCAGCAGCTTAGTCGGAAGGACGTCTGGGGCCAACGTCCTGACTTTC. This chain uses TRBV7-2 with TRBJ2-6; D unclear. V lost 1 base and J lost 1, with 11 bases in between. The length of the CDR3 is 17 residues. Germline CDR1 is SGHTA and CDR2 is FQGNSA. Filled out from reference TRBV7-2 and TRBJ2-6, the complete variable domain reads GAGVSQSPSNKVTEKGKDVELRCDPISGHTALYWYRQSLGQGLEFLIYFQGNSAPDKSGLPSDRFSAERTGGSVSTLTIQRTQQEDSAVYLCASSLVGRTSGANVLTFGAGSRLTVL.

The sample holds a few counts of this clone. The chain has TRBV4-1 and TRBJ2-2; 9 bases are shared with TRBD1. Germline CDR1 and CDR2: MGHRA and YSYEKL. J lost 3 bases, V lost 4 bases, and 6 bases had no gene match. The CDR3 runs to 16 residues. For the CDR3, the DNA is TGCGCCAGCAGCCCTCGGACAGGGGAGGACACCGGGGAGCTGTTTTTT. This encodes CASSPRTGEDTGELFF.

This clone was seen a handful of times. The rearrangement links TRBV11-1 to TRBJ2-2; 12 bases fit TRBD2. The germline CDR1 and CDR2 sequences are SGHAT and FQDESV (reference sequence). The CDR3 extends over 17 amino acids. J gave up 4 bases and V 9 bases, and 12 bases lay outside the gene matches. CDR3 residues: CARRRLAGVVVTGELFF. CDR3 nucleotide sequence: TGTGCCAGGCGCCGACTAGCGGGAGTAGTGGTCACCGGGGAGCTGTTTTTT.

This clone appeared a few times. V is TRBV6-1 and J is TRBJ2-5; weak D call: TRBD1 (6 bases). The CDR3 contains 14 residues. The V and J ends lost 5 bases and 2 bases respectively, with 12 bases between them. Germline-derived CDR1 and CDR2 are MNHNS and SASEGT. The CDR3, as DNA: TGTGCCAGCAGTCAAAGGGGACAACAAGAGACCCAGTACTTC. Translation: CASSQRGQQETQYF.

The table lists this clone with a few counts. The V call is TRBV7-3, the J call TRBJ2-1; TRBD2 agrees at 9 bases. This CDR3 has 15 amino acids. V lost 0 bases, J lost 9 bases, and 6 bases stayed unmatched. The germline CDR1 and CDR2 sequences are SGHTA and FQGTGA. The CDR3 sequence: CASSLTGLAMVEQFF. CDR3 DNA sequence: TGTGCCAGCAGCTTAACGGGACTAGCAATGGTTGAGCAGTTCTTC.

With respect to this clone: Additional DNA sequences in this sample encode the identical CDR3. V gene TRBV5-4 combines with J gene TRBJ2-7; 7 positions agree with TRBD1. Germline loops: CDR1 SGHNT, CDR2 YYREEE (reference sequence). There are 14 residues in the CDR3. J was trimmed by 4 bases and V by 3 bases; bases with no gene match: 7. The CDR3 bases are TGTGCCAGCAGCTCTGACAGGGATTCATACGAGCAGTACTTC. Protein product: CASSSDRDSYEQYF.

About this clone itself: At one end, the junction sequence differs from germline, possibly due to a read error. Different DNA sequences within this sample yield the same CDR3. This rearrangement joins TRBV9 to TRBJ2-1, with 7 bases matching TRBD2. This CDR3 spans 16 amino acids. Germline assignment: CDR1 SGDLS and CDR2 YYNGEE. CDR3 DNA sequence: TGCGCCAGCAGCCCCCGCGGAAGCGGGAATTACAATGAGCAGTTCTTC. Translating it yields CASSPRGSGNYNEQFF.

The sample holds a few counts of this clone. This chain uses TRBV14 with TRBJ2-7; D is unresolved. Germline V gives CDR1 SGHDN, CDR2 FVKESK. V was pared by 3 bases and J by 6 bases, with 12 bases between. The CDR3 extends over 13 amino acids. CDR3 nucleotide sequence: TGTGCCAGCAGCCATGTTTTGGCTATCGAGCAGTACTTC. This encodes CASSHVLAIEQYF.

The rearrangement links TRBV7-2 to TRBJ2-2; 13 positions match TRBD2. The J segment lost 8 bases and the V segment lost 5 bases, leaving 8 bases of the junction unmatched. The CDR3 runs 16 residues. Germline-derived CDR1 and CDR2 are SGHTA and FQGNSA. The CDR3 region is CASSRTSGRIGGELFF. The CDR3 DNA reads TGTGCCAGCAGCCGGACTAGCGGGAGAATCGGGGGGGAGCTGTTTTTT.

This clone was picked up a small number of times. The chain uses TRBV7-3 and TRBJ2-6; 10 bases agree with TRBD2. The CDR3 has 18 amino acids. V shed 2 bases and J 4 bases; nucleotides not matched to a gene: 8. The germline gives CDR1 SGHTA, CDR2 FQGTGA. This CDR3 reads CASSLHASGRSGANVLTF. The CDR3 DNA is TGTGCCAGCAGCTTACATGCTAGCGGGAGATCCGGGGCCAACGTCCTGACTTTC.